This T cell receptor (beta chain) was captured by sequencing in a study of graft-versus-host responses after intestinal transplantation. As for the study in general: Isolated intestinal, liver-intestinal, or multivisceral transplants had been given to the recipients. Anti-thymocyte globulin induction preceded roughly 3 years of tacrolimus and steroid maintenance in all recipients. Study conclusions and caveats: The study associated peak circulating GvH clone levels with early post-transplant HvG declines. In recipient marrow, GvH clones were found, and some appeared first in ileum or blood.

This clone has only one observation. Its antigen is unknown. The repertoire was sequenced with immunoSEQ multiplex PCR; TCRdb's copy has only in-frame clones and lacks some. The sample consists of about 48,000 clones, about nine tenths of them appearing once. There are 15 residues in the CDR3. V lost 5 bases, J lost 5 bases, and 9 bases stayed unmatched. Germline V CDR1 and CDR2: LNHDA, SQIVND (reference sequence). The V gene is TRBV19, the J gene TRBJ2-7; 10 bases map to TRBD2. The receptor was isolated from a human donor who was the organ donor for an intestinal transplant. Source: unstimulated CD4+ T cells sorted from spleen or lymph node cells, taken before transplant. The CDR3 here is CASSGTYLAGDEQYF. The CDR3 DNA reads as TGTGCCAGTAGTGGTACGTACCTAGCGGGAGACGAGCAGTACTTC.